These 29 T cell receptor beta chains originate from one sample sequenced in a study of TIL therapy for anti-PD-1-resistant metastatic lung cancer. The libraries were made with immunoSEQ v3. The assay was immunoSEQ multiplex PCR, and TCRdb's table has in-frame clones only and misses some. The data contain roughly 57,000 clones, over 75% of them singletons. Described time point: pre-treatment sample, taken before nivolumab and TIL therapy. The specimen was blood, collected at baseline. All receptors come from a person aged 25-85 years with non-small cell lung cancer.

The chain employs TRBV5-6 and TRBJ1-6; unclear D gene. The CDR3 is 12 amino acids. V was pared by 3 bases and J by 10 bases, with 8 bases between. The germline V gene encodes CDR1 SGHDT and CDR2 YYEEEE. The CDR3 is CASSSYWSPLHF. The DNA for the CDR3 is TGTGCCAGCAGCTCTTATTGGTCACCCCTCCACTTT. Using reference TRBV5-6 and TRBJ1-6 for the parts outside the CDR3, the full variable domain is DAGVTQSPTHLIKTRGQQVTLRCSPKSGHDTVSWYQQALGQGPQFIFQYYEEEERQRGNFPDRFSGHQFPNYSSELNVNALLLGDSALYLCASSSYWSPLHFGNGTRLTVT.

The CDR3 DNA reads TGTGCCAGTCCCTCAGCGAGCTCCTACGAGCAGTACTTC. Translated: CASPSASSYEQYF. The rearrangement uses TRBV19 and TRBJ2-7, with D hard to call. Trimming cost V 8 bases and J 0 bases, with 11 bases left between them. The CDR3 length is 13 residues. Germline CDR1 LNHDA, CDR2 SQIVND (reference sequence).

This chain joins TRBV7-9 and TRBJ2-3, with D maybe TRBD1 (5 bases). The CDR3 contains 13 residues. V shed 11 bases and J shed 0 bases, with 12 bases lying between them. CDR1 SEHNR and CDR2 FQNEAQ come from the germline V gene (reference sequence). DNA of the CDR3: TGTGCCGCCAGGGATACTAGCACAGATACGCAGTATTTT. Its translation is CAARDTSTDTQYF.

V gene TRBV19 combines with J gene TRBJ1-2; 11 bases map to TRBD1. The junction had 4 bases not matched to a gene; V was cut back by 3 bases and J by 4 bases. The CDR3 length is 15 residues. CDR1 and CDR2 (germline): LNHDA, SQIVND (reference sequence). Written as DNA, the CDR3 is TGTGCCAGTAGTATGAGAGGACAGGGGGCCTATGGCTACACCTTC. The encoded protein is CASSMRGQGAYGYTF.

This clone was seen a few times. The CDR3 bases are TGTGCCAGCAGCTCCCGCGAGACCCAGTACTTC. As protein: CASSSRETQYF. The chain links TRBV7-2 to TRBJ2-5, with unresolved D. V lost 4 bases and J lost 5, with 5 bases in between. The CDR3 loop spans 11 amino acids. The germline V gene encodes CDR1 SGHTA and CDR2 FQGNSA.

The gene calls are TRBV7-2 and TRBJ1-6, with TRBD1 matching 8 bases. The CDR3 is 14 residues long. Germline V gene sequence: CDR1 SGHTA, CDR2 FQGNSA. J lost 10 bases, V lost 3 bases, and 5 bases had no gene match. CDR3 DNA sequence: TGTGCCAGCAGCTTCGACAGGGGTGGGTCACCCCTCCACTTT. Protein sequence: CASSFDRGGSPLHF.

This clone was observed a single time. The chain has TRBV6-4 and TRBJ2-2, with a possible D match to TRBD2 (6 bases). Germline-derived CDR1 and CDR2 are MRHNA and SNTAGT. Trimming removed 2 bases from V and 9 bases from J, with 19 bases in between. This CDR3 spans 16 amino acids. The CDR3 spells CASSDIGGAVDRELFF. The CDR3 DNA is TGTGCCAGCAGTGACATCGGAGGGGCGGTAGACAGGGAGCTGTTTTTT.

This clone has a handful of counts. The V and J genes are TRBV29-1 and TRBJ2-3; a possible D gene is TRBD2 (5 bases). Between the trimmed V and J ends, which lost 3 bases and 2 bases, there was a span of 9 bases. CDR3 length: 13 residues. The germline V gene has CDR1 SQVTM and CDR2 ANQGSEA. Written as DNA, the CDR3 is TGCAGCGTTGAGACGGGGTCCACAGATACGCAGTATTTT. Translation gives CSVETGSTDTQYF.

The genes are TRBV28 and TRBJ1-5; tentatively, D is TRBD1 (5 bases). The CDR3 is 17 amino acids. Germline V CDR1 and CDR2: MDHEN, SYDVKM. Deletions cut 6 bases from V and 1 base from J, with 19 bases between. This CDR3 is CASRLDPPGLSNQPQHF. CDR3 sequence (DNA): TGTGCCAGCAGATTAGACCCTCCAGGGTTAAGCAATCAGCCCCAGCATTTT.

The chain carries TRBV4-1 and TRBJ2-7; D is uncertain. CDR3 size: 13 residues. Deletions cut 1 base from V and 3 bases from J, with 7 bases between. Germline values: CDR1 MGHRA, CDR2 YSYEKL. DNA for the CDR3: TGCGCCAGCAGCCAAGCCAGAAACTACGAGCAGTACTTC. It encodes CASSQARNYEQYF.

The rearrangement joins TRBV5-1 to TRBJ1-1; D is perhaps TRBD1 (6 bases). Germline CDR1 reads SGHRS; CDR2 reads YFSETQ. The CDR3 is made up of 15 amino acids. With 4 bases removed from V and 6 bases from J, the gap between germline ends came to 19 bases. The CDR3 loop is CASSTRSGDLAEAFF. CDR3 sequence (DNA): TGCGCCAGCAGCACAAGATCAGGGGATTTAGCTGAAGCTTTCTTT.

The CDR3, as DNA: TGTGCCAGTATCCATACTACCCTAAAAAACACCGGGGAGCTGTTTTTT. It translates to CASIHTTLKNTGELFF. The chain couples TRBV19 to TRBJ2-2; D is undetermined. CDR1 is LNHDA and CDR2 is SQIVND in the germline V gene (reference sequence). This CDR3 comprises 16 residues. V was trimmed by 7 bases and J by 2 bases, leaving 17 bases between them.

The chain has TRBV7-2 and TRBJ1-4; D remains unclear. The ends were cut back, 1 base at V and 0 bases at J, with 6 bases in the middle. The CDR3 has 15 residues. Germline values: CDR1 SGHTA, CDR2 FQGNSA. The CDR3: CASSLDGATNEKLFF. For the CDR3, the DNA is TGTGCCAGCAGCTTAGACGGTGCAACTAATGAAAAACTGTTTTTT.

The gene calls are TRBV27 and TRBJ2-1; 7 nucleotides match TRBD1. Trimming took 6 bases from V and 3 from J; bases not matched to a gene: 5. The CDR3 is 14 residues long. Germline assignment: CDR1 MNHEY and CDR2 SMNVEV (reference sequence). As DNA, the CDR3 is TGTGCCAGCAGGAGAGGGGGCCGCTACAATGAGCAGTTCTTC. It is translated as CASRRGGRYNEQFF.

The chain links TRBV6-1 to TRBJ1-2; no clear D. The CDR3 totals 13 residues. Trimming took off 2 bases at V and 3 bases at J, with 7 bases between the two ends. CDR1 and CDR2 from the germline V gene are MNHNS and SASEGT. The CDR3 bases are TGTGCCAGCAGTGAAATAAAGGACTATGGCTACACCTTC. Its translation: CASSEIKDYGYTF.

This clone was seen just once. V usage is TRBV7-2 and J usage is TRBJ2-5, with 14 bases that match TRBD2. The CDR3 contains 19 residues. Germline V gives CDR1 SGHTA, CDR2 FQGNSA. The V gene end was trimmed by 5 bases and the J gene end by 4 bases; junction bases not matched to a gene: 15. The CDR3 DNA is TGTGCCAGCAGCCCAAAAGGGACTAGCGGGAGATCACGGCGAGAGACCCAGTACTTC. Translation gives CASSPKGTSGRSRRETQYF.

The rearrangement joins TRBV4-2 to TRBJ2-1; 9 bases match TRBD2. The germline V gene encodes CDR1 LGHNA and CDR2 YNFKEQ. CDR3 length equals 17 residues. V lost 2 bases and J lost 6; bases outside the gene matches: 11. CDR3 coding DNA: TGTGCCAGCAGCCAACGGCACCTTGGCGGGAGGGGCAATGAGCAGTTCTTC. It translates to CASSQRHLGGRGNEQFF.

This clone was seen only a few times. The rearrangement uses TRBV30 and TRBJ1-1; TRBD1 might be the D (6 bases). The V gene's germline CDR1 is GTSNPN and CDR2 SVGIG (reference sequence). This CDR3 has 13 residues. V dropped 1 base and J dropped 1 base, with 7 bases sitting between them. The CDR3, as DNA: TGTGCCTGGAGTGAGGGACAGAACACTGAAGCTTTCTTT. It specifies CAWSEGQNTEAFF.

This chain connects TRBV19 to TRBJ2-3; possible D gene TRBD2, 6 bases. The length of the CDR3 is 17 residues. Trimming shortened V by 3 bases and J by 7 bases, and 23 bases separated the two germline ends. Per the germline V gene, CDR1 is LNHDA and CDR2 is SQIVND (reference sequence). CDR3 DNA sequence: TGTGCCAGTAGTATTCCCCGTGGGGCGGGGAGTTCATATACGCAGTATTTT. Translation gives CASSIPRGAGSSYTQYF.

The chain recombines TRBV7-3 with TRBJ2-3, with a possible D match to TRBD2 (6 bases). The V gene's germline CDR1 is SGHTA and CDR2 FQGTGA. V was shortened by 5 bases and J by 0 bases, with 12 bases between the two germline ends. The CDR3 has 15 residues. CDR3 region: CASSDRGLSTDTQYF. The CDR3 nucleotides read TGTGCCAGCAGCGATCGGGGACTCAGCACAGATACGCAGTATTTT.

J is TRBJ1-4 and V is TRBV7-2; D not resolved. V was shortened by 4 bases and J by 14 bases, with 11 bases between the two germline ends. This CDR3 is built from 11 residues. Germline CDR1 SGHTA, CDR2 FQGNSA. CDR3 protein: CASSSGGELFF. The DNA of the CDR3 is TGTGCCAGCAGCTCCGGCGGCGAGCTGTTTTTT.

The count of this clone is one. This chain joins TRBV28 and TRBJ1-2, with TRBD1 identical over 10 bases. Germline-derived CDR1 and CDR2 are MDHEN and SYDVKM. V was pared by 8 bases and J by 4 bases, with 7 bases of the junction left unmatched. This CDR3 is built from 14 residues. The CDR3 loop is CASEGQGPPYGYTF. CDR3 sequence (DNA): TGTGCCAGCGAGGGACAGGGGCCGCCCTATGGCTACACCTTC.

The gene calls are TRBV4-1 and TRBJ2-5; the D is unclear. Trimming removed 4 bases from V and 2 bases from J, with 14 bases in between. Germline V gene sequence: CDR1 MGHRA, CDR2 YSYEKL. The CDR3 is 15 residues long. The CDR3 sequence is CASSLSVQRQETQYF. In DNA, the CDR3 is TGCGCCAGCAGCCTATCGGTCCAGCGTCAAGAGACCCAGTACTTC.

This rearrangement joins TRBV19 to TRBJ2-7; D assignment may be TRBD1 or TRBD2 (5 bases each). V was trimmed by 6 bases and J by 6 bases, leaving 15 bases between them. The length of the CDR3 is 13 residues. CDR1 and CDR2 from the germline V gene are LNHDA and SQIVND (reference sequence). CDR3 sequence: CASRRGRLPEQYF. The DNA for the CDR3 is TGTGCCAGTAGAAGGGGACGGTTGCCCGAGCAGTACTTC.

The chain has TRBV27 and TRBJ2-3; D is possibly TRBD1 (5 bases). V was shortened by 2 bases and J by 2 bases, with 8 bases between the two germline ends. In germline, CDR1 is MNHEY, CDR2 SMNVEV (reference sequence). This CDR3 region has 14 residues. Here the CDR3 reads CASSLGHPTDTQYF. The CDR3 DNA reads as TGTGCCAGCAGTTTAGGACACCCCACAGATACGCAGTATTTT.

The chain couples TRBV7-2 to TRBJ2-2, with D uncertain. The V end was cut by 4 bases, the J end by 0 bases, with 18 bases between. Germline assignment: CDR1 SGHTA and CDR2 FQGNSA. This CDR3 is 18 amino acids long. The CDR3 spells CASSSRPPQPANTGELFF. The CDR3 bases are TGTGCCAGCAGCTCCCGACCCCCCCAGCCCGCGAACACCGGGGAGCTGTTTTTT.

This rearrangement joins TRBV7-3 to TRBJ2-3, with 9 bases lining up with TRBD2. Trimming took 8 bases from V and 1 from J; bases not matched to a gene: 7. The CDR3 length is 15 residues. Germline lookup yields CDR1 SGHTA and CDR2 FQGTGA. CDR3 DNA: TGTGCCAGCCCCGAGGAGCGGGGGGGCACAGATACGCAGTATTTT. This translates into CASPEERGGTDTQYF.

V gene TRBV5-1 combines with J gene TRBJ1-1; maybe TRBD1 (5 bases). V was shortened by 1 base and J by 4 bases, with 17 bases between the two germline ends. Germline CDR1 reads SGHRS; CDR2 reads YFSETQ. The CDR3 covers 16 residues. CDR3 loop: CASSLSLPGQGTEAFF. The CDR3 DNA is TGCGCCAGCAGCTTGTCCCTCCCAGGGCAGGGCACTGAAGCTTTCTTT.

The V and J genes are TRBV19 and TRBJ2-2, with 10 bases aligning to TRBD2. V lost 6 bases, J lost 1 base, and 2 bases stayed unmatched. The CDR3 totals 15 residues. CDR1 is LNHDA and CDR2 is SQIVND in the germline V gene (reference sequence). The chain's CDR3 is CASRRTSGNTGELFF. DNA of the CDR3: TGTGCCAGTAGGCGGACTAGCGGGAACACCGGGGAGCTGTTTTTT.